The 15 T cell receptor beta chains below all came from one sample that was sequenced in a study of technical replicates of blood from several donors. Method: immunoSEQ multiplex PCR; TCRdb's copy keeps in-frame clones and lacks some. Of around 83,000 clones listed, more than 85% are singletons. Sequencing was performed on T cells isolated from PBMCs. Receptors were obtained from a human donor in good health. Some clones in this sample may be carry-over from other donors' samples.

The rearrangement links TRBV19 to TRBJ1-2, with 8 positions matching TRBD1. This CDR3 has 15 amino acids. Germline CDR1 reads LNHDA; CDR2 reads SQIVND (reference sequence). V lost 0 bases, J lost 7 bases, and 7 bases stayed unmatched. The CDR3 DNA is TGTGCCAGTAGTATAGATTATGACAGGGGATTTGGCTACACCTTC. This codes for CASSIDYDRGFGYTF.

The CDR3 nucleotides are TGTGCCAGCAGTTCATCGGGACAGGGAGGCAATCAGCCCCAGCATTTT. Its translation is CASSSSGQGGNQPQHF. The rearrangement links TRBV6-6 to TRBJ1-5; 9 nucleotides line up with TRBD1. V was clipped by 4 bases and J by 2 bases; unmatched bases: 6. Per germline, CDR1 MNHNY and CDR2 SVGAGI (reference sequence). The CDR3 contains 16 residues.

This chain uses TRBV19 with TRBJ2-2, with D possibly matching TRBD1 (6 bases). V was cut by 5 bases and J by 1 base, with 14 bases left in between. CDR3 length equals 16 residues. Germline CDR1 is LNHDA and CDR2 is SQIVND (reference sequence). In nucleotides, the CDR3 is TGTGCCAGTAGTCTCCAGGGACACTTGAACACCGGGGAGCTGTTTTTT. Translated, it gives CASSLQGHLNTGELFF.

The chain couples TRBV9 to TRBJ1-3, with a tentative D call TRBD1 (6 bases). Trimming removed 1 base from V and 1 base from J, with 9 bases in between. CDR3 length: 15 residues. Germline CDR1 is SGDLS and CDR2 is YYNGEE. Written as DNA, the CDR3 is TGTGCCAGCAGCGTAACAGGGTTTTCTGGAAACACCATATATTTT. It translates to CASSVTGFSGNTIYF.

This chain uses TRBV7-2 with TRBJ2-5; TRBD1 agrees at 10 bases. Trimming at V came to 6 bases and at J to 7 bases, leaving 14 bases not matched to a gene. The CDR3 runs 16 residues. The V gene's germline CDR1 is SGHTA and CDR2 FQGNSA. The CDR3: CASRPTQDRGTGTQYF. CDR3 DNA: TGTGCCAGCAGGCCCACCCAGGACAGGGGGACTGGGACCCAGTACTTC.

The chain is built from TRBV7-9 and TRBJ2-5; D ambiguous. The CDR3 spans 12 residues. CDR1 and CDR2 from the germline V gene are SEHNR and FQNEAQ (reference sequence). V gave up 3 bases and J gave up 5 bases, with 7 bases separating them. The CDR3 DNA sequence: TGTGCCAGCAGCTTCATTGTCGAGACCCAGTACTTC. Encoded protein: CASSFIVETQYF.

This chain connects TRBV19 to TRBJ1-4; D perhaps matches TRBD1 (6 bases). This CDR3 region has 15 residues. From germline, CDR1 is LNHDA and CDR2 SQIVND (reference sequence). V lost 3 bases and J lost 5, with 13 bases in between. The CDR3, as DNA: TGTGCCAGTAGTATCCAGGCGACAGGCAATGAAAAACTGTTTTTT. As protein: CASSIQATGNEKLFF.

As DNA, the CDR3 is TGTGCCAGCAGCTTATCCGGGACAGCCGCAGATACGCAGTATTTT. Protein sequence: CASSLSGTAADTQYF. The rearrangement joins TRBV13 to TRBJ2-3; 7 bases match TRBD1. The CDR3 has 15 amino acids. From germline, CDR1 is PRHDT and CDR2 FYEKMQ (reference sequence). V shed 2 bases and J 4 bases; nucleotides not matched to a gene: 6.

The V gene is TRBV5-4, the J gene TRBJ2-2; D unclear. CDR3 length equals 15 residues. Trimming left V 0 bases short and J 4 bases short, with 10 bases between. CDR1 and CDR2 (germline): SGHNT, YYREEE (reference sequence). The CDR3 loop reads CASSLENWSTGELFF. CDR3 coding DNA: TGTGCCAGCAGCTTGGAGAACTGGAGCACCGGGGAGCTGTTTTTT. Supplemented by reference TRBV5-4 and TRBJ2-2, the full variable domain reads ETGVTQSPTHLIKTRGQQVTLRCSSQSGHNTVSWYQQALGQGPQFIFQYYREEENGRGNFPPRFSGLQFPNYSSELNVNALELDDSALYLCASSLENWSTGELFFGEGSRLTVL.

This clone has a handful of counts. V usage is TRBV7-9 and J usage is TRBJ1-1, with D possibly being TRBD1 (5 bases). The CDR3 extends over 13 amino acids. Germline loops: CDR1 SEHNR, CDR2 FQNEAQ (reference sequence). The ends were cut back, 11 bases at V and 5 bases at J, with 18 bases in the middle. DNA for the CDR3: TGTGCCCTCCCCCGGGGGGAAGAGACTGAAGCTTTCTTT. This codes for CALPRGEETEAFF.

This clone has just one count. The chain links TRBV10-3 to TRBJ1-2; 9 nucleotides match TRBD1. The V gene end was trimmed by 6 bases and the J gene end by 3 bases; junction bases not matched to a gene: 11. The CDR3 is 16 residues long. The germline V gene has CDR1 ENHRY and CDR2 SYGVKD. The DNA of the CDR3 is TGTGCCATCAGCGACACCCGGGACAGGGAGTACTATGGCTACACCTTC. This encodes CAISDTRDREYYGYTF.

This rearrangement joins TRBV5-4 to TRBJ2-1, with D maybe TRBD1 (5 bases). Trimming removed 4 bases at V and 10 bases at J, with 12 bases between. The CDR3 has 12 residues. Germline V gene lookup returns CDR1 SGHNT and CDR2 YYREEE (reference sequence). CDR3 loop: CASSTQGREQFF. CDR3 in DNA: TGTGCCAGCAGCACTCAGGGCCGCGAGCAGTTCTTC.

The chain carries TRBV28 and TRBJ2-7; D call uncertain. The CDR3 covers 12 residues. Between the trimmed V and J ends, which lost 10 bases and 5 bases, there was a span of 15 bases. Germline CDR1 and CDR2: MDHEN and SYDVKM. This CDR3 reads CATRSGHNEQYF. For the CDR3, the DNA is TGTGCCACTCGGAGTGGCCATAACGAGCAGTACTTC.

This clone was picked up one time. V gene TRBV7-3 combines with J gene TRBJ1-3; 7 bases map to TRBD1. Germline V lookup: CDR1 SGHTA, CDR2 FQGTGA. V was pared by 2 bases and J by 2 bases, with 3 bases of the junction left unmatched. This CDR3 contains 15 residues. In DNA, the CDR3 is TGTGCCAGCAGCTTACATGGGACAGCTGGAAACACCATATATTTT. Translated: CASSLHGTAGNTIYF.

The J gene is TRBJ2-3, the V gene TRBV5-6; no definite D call. Trimming took off 4 bases at V and 2 bases at J, with 17 bases between the two ends. The CDR3 runs 16 residues. Germline V gene data show CDR1 as SGHDT and CDR2 as YYEEEE. The CDR3 reads CASSPSSTRYTDTQYF. CDR3 DNA sequence: TGTGCCAGCAGCCCGTCGTCGACTCGTTACACAGATACGCAGTATTTT.